This T cell receptor (beta chain) originates from a study of T cell repertoires in cytomegalovirus infection. Looking at the study overall: In public TCR beta signatures, there were indications of both CMV infection and matching HLA type. Study-level results: Dominant in the ex vivo response were TCR beta clonotypes restricted by HLA-C and specific for CMV. Public TCR beta family frequency separated CMV-and-HLA carriers, including in an independent cohort.

A few counts support this clonotype. What it binds is not known. MiXCR, run by TCRdb on the reads, gives a single entry per CDR3 protein. Of 350,000 to 500,000 distinct CDR3 sequences detected, approximately 31% appear once; the ten largest clones hold roughly 13%. Trimming took 5 bases from V and 6 from J, leaving 11 bases between them. The germline gives CDR1 SGHAT, CDR2 FQNNGV. The CDR3 is 13 residues long. The J gene is TRBJ2-1, the V gene TRBV11-2; weak D call: TRBD2 (5 bases). The receptor comes from a human donor in good health (CMV status not recorded). Some clones in this sample may be carry-over from other donors' samples. Specimen: PBMCs. CDR3 protein: CASSVPGTNEQFF. Written as DNA, the CDR3 is TGTGCCAGCAGCGTACCGGGAACCAATGAGCAGTTCTTC. The full variable domain, in which reference TRBV11-2 and TRBJ2-1 provide the parts outside the CDR3, is EAGVAQSPRYKIIEKRQSVAFWCNPISGHATLYWYQQILGQGPKLLIQFQNNGVVDDSQLPKDRFSAERLKGVDSTLKIQPAKLEDSAVYLCASSVPGTNEQFFGPGTRLTVL.